This TCR beta chain is drawn from a study of T cells after yellow fever vaccination. The TCR cDNA carried a universal primer site and UMIs from 5'RACE template switching. Each CDR3 protein is one row after TCRdb ran MiXCR on the 5' RACE reads. Of about 300,000 distinct CDR3 sequences listed, approximately 10% are singletons. Study-wide findings and caveats: Repertoires sorted by FACS could include abundant clonotypes that are contaminants from the bulk population.

This clonotype was picked up a small number of times. The antigen remains undetermined. V gave up 4 bases and J gave up 6 bases; unmatched junction bases: 8. The CDR3 loop spans 15 amino acids. Germline-derived CDR1 and CDR2 are DFQATT and SNEGSKA (reference sequence). This chain connects TRBV20-1 to TRBJ2-3; 12 bases agree with TRBD2. This TCR came from a man between 18 and 29 years old who received the YFV17D yellow fever vaccine. This material consisted of CD4+ T cells sorted from PBMCs, taken 5 days after the yellow fever booster vaccination. CDR3 bases: TGCAGTGCTATCCCTCTGGGACTAGCGGGTGATACGCAGTATTTT. The encoded protein is CSAIPLGLAGDTQYF.